The 15 T cell receptor beta chains below all came from one sample that was sequenced in a study of Japanese encephalitis immunity and Zika vaccine responses (dated by TCRdb to the early 2020s). After labeling with CellTrace CFSE, PBMCs were cultured for roughly 6 days in RPMI containing about 8% human serum along with peptide pools, each at around 1 ug/mL. Unfixed proliferating CD4 T cells were sorted on a BD FACSAria as live CD56-CD19-CD16-CD3+CD4+ CFSE-low cells. To prepare the library, 5' RACE was applied. Sequencing instrument: Illumina MiSeq. TCRdb itself trimmed the public reads at Q25 with fastp, ran MiXCR and retained productive beta chains. Rows matching on CDR3 protein sequence are summarized as one entry with the most common DNA and genes. A total of several hundred distinct CDR3 sequences appear in this sample, 7% to 9% of them only once. The ten largest clonotypes hold about 27% of the sample.

Sequencing was performed on antigen-activated CD4+ T cells from blood, cultured, taken during a Zika inactivated vaccine study. Receptors were obtained from an adult man who received an inactivated Zika virus vaccine.

By proportion, this clonotype is medium-sized. This chain uses TRBV27 with TRBJ2-2; D gene uncertain. V was pared by 8 bases and J by 5 bases, with 21 bases between. The CDR3 has 16 residues. Per germline, CDR1 MNHEY and CDR2 SMNVEV (reference sequence). CDR3 sequence: CASRDDRVLRTGELFF. The CDR3 nucleotides read TGTGCCAGCCGCGATGACCGGGTCCTTCGGACCGGGGAGCTGTTTTTT.

This clonotype is labeled as medium-sized. The chain links TRBV4-3 to TRBJ2-5; 9 bases line up with TRBD1. The germline V gene has CDR1 LGHNA and CDR2 YSLEER. The junction had 10 bases not matched to a gene; V was cut back by 4 bases and J by 4 bases. CDR3 length: 16 residues. CDR3 region: CASSLQTGQGLETQYF. DNA for the CDR3: TGCGCCAGCAGCCTCCAGACGGGACAGGGTCTAGAGACCCAGTACTTC.

This clonotype is medium-sized (0.01 to 0.1%) within its sample. CDR3 protein: CASSVGPGTANTGELFF. CDR3 DNA sequence: TGTGCCAGCAGCGTTGGCCCCGGGACAGCGAACACCGGGGAGCTGTTTTTT. The J gene is TRBJ2-2, the V gene TRBV12-3 or TRBV12-4, with TRBD1 identical over 7 bases. J gave up 0 bases and V 6 bases, and 10 bases lay outside the gene matches. There are 17 residues in the CDR3.

By share, this clonotype counts as medium-sized. This chain joins TRBV4-3 and TRBJ2-1; 9 bases agree with TRBD1. J lost 8 bases, V lost 4 bases, and 12 bases had no gene match. CDR1 is LGHNA and CDR2 is YSLEER in the germline V gene. CDR3 length: 16 residues. The CDR3 bases are TGCGCCAGCAGCCTTTTACTAGGGACAGGGAGGGATGAGCAGTTCTTC. This gives the protein CASSLLLGTGRDEQFF.

This clonotype is classed as medium-sized. V and J are TRBV20-1 and TRBJ2-5; D call uncertain. Trimming took 3 bases from V and 4 from J, leaving 6 bases between them. Germline lookup yields CDR1 DFQATT and CDR2 SNEGSKA (reference sequence). There are 11 residues in the CDR3. The CDR3 spells CSASKGETQYF. The DNA of the CDR3 is TGCAGTGCTAGTAAGGGAGAGACCCAGTACTTC.

This clonotype is deemed large (0.1 to 1%). CDR3 sequence reads: CASTPRGVGETQYF. CDR3 bases: TGTGCCAGCACTCCTAGGGGAGTGGGGGAGACCCAGTACTTC. The chain uses TRBV27 and TRBJ2-5, with D possibly being TRBD1 or TRBD2 (5 bases each). The germline V gene encodes CDR1 MNHEY and CDR2 SMNVEV (reference sequence). The length of the CDR3 is 14 residues. Trimming removed 7 bases from V and 5 bases from J, with 17 bases in between.

By share, this clonotype ranks as medium-sized. CDR3 in amino acids: CASSTSRIYEQYF. In nucleotides, the CDR3 is TGTGCCAGCAGCACCAGCCGGATCTACGAGCAGTACTTC. The chain employs TRBV5-5 and TRBJ2-7; no firm D call. Looked up from germline, CDR1 is SGHKS and CDR2 is YYEKEE (reference sequence). The CDR3 runs 13 residues. Trimming cost V 4 bases and J 3 bases, with 11 bases left between them.

This clonotype came up a few times. The CDR3, as DNA: TGCGCCAGCTCCGCATCGGCCTCCTCTGGAAACACCATATATTTT. Its protein is CASSASASSGNTIYF. The chain links TRBV5-1 to TRBJ1-3; D is ambiguous. Trimming shortened V by 7 bases and J by 0 bases, and 14 bases separated the two germline ends. This CDR3 is built from 15 residues. Germline V CDR1 and CDR2: SGHRS, YFSETQ.

Only one count was recorded for this clonotype. This chain connects TRBV7-2 to TRBJ2-3, with 12 bases matching TRBD2. Germline V gene sequence: CDR1 SGHTA, CDR2 FQGNSA. The trim removed 5 bases at V and 4 bases at J, leaving 13 bases unmatched. The CDR3 is 18 residues long. The CDR3 loop is CASSPISTSGGSADTQYF. The CDR3 DNA follows: TGTGCCAGCAGCCCCATAAGTACTAGCGGGGGGTCGGCAGATACGCAGTATTTT. The whole variable domain, filled in from reference TRBV7-2 and TRBJ2-3, reads GAGVSQSPSNKVTEKGKDVELRCDPISGHTALYWYRQSLGQGLEFLIYFQGNSAPDKSGLPSDRFSAERTGGSVSTLTIQRTQQEDSAVYLCASSPISTSGGSADTQYFGPGTRLTVL.

In its sample, this clonotype ranks as medium-sized (0.01 to 0.1%). The V and J genes are TRBV5-6 and TRBJ2-7; D ambiguous. Trimming shortened V by 3 bases and J by 4 bases, and 5 bases separated the two germline ends. This CDR3 comprises 11 residues. From germline, CDR1 is SGHDT and CDR2 YYEEEE. DNA of the CDR3: TGTGCCAGCAGCTCGTTTTACGAGCAGTACTTC. Protein product: CASSSFYEQYF.

In its sample, this clonotype ranks as large. This sequence joins TRBV29-1 and TRBJ2-3; maybe TRBD2 (6 bases). This CDR3 is 15 amino acids long. The ends were cut back, 4 bases at V and 3 bases at J, with 17 bases in the middle. Germline V lookup: CDR1 SQVTM, CDR2 ANQGSEA. CDR3 amino acids: CSVVVARGATDTQYF. The CDR3 DNA reads TGCAGCGTTGTAGTTGCGCGGGGAGCTACAGATACGCAGTATTTT.

This rearrangement joins TRBV19 to TRBJ2-3; a weak D match, TRBD1 (6 bases). This CDR3 contains 15 residues. Germline V CDR1 and CDR2: LNHDA, SQIVND (reference sequence). V lost 3 bases to trimming and J lost 1 base, with 11 bases between them. CDR3 sequence reads: CASSIQGLGTDTQYF. The CDR3 region has the DNA TGTGCCAGTAGTATTCAGGGGTTGGGCACAGATACGCAGTATTTT.

Relative to its sample, this clonotype is large (0.1 to 1%). The V gene is TRBV4-3, the J gene TRBJ1-1, with D maybe TRBD1 (6 bases). Looked up from germline, CDR1 is LGHNA and CDR2 is YSLEER. CDR3 length: 14 amino acids. V gave up 1 base and J gave up 7 bases, with 13 bases separating them. In DNA form, the CDR3 reads TGCGCCAGCAGCCAAGTACAGGGAGGGAATGAAGCTTTCTTT. Residues: CASSQVQGGNEAFF.

By frequency in the sample, this clonotype is large (0.1 to 1%). For the CDR3, the DNA is TGCGCCAGCAGCCTCCCCCCGGTGGGGGGGAGTACCGGGGAGCTGTTTTTT. Its protein is CASSLPPVGGSTGELFF. The chain employs TRBV4-3 and TRBJ2-2; TRBD2 matches 7 bases. V was pared by 4 bases and J by 5 bases, with 13 bases of the junction left unmatched. The CDR3 has 17 amino acids. The germline V gene has CDR1 LGHNA and CDR2 YSLEER.

This clonotype is deemed medium-sized (0.01 to 0.1%). The chain combines TRBV4-3 with TRBJ1-1; D might be TRBD1 (6 bases). The CDR3 totals 16 residues. Trimming stripped 1 base from V and 5 bases from J, with 17 bases between. The germline V gene has CDR1 LGHNA and CDR2 YSLEER. The CDR3 DNA is TGCGCCAGCAGCCAAGTGGGGCTCAACCAGGGGACTGAAGCTTTCTTT. Protein product: CASSQVGLNQGTEAFF.